The 26 T cell receptor beta chains reported below all come from one sample, sequenced in a study of T cell repertoires in cytomegalovirus infection. No antigen is known for these receptors. TCRdb passed the reads through MiXCR, listing each CDR3 protein once. Of approximately 990,000 distinct CDR3 sequences listed, roughly 30% are singletons. The input for sequencing was cultured CD8+ T cells from PBMCs, taken from culture after CMV antigen stimulation. The receptors shown here come from a human donor in good health (CMV status not recorded). Some clones in this sample may be carry-over from other donors' samples.

Ten or more counts support this clonotype. This chain links TRBV6-2 or TRBV6-3 with TRBJ1-4; a weak D match, TRBD1 (5 bases). The length of the CDR3 is 15 residues. Trimming pared 1 base from V and 8 bases from J, leaving 14 bases between. Germline V CDR1 and CDR2: MNHEY, SVGEGT. The CDR3 sequence is CASSYFRGNGEKLFF. The CDR3 bases are TGTGCCAGCAGTTACTTCCGGGGGAATGGGGAAAAACTGTTTTTT.

The chain uses TRBV15 and TRBJ2-3, with D hard to call. This CDR3 has 17 amino acids. V was trimmed by 0 bases and J by 3 bases, leaving 16 bases between them. The V gene's germline CDR1 is LNHNV and CDR2 YYDKDF (reference sequence). As DNA, the CDR3 is TGTGCCACCAGCAGAGATCCGAGCCTGTCGTTAACAGATACGCAGTATTTT. As protein: CATSRDPSLSLTDTQYF.

The CDR3 loop is CASSSRGGQGNTEAFF. The CDR3 DNA follows: TGTGCCAGCAGCTCCCGGGGCGGCCAGGGGAACACTGAAGCTTTCTTT. This sequence joins TRBV7-9 and TRBJ1-1, with D tentatively TRBD1 (5 bases). Germline V gene sequence: CDR1 SEHNR, CDR2 FQNEAQ (reference sequence). Trimming shortened V by 4 bases and J by 1 base, and 16 bases separated the two germline ends. The CDR3 is 16 amino acids.

In its sample, this clonotype was seen a few times. V gene TRBV7-3 combines with J gene TRBJ1-2; TRBD1 might be the D (6 bases). The CDR3 is made up of 13 amino acids. V lost 4 bases to trimming and J lost 5 bases, with 11 bases between them. Looked up from germline, CDR1 is SGHTA and CDR2 is FQGTGA. CDR3 nucleotide sequence: TGTGCCAGCAGCTGGACCACAGGGTATGGCTACACCTTC. It codes for CASSWTTGYGYTF.

The gene calls are TRBV27 and TRBJ2-5, with D maybe TRBD1 (5 bases). Trimming removed 9 bases at V and 2 bases at J, with 10 bases between. CDR3 length equals 12 residues. Looked up from germline, CDR1 is MNHEY and CDR2 is SMNVEV (reference sequence). CDR3 sequence: CASKGWQETQYF. CDR3 sequence (DNA): TGTGCCAGTAAGGGGTGGCAAGAGACCCAGTACTTC.

DNA for the CDR3: TGTGCCAGCAGCCCTGTTATAGTTCCGAACACTGAAGCTTTCTTT. This translates into CASSPVIVPNTEAFF. J is TRBJ1-1 and V is TRBV28, with unresolved D. The CDR3 is 15 residues long. Trimming removed 6 bases from V and 1 base from J, with 15 bases in between. Germline V gives CDR1 MDHEN, CDR2 SYDVKM.

The rearrangement joins TRBV24-1 to TRBJ1-3; D gene unclear. The V gene's germline CDR1 is KGHDR and CDR2 SFDVKD. The CDR3 loop spans 13 amino acids. The germline V and J ends were trimmed by 5 bases and 0 bases, with 4 bases remaining between them. CDR3 sequence: CATSGSSGNTIYF. The CDR3, as DNA: TGTGCCACCAGTGGAAGCTCTGGAAACACCATATATTTT.

This clonotype was seen ten or more times. The chain uses TRBV7-2 and TRBJ2-1, with D possibly being TRBD2 (6 bases). CDR3 length equals 16 residues. Germline values: CDR1 SGHTA, CDR2 FQGNSA. The V and J ends lost 0 bases and 8 bases respectively, with 17 bases between them. The CDR3 DNA reads TGTGCCAGCAGCTTAGCGGGGGACGGGGGTCGTCATGAGCAGTTCTTC. The encoded protein is CASSLAGDGGRHEQFF.

By its share, this clonotype is medium-sized. This chain uses TRBV28 with TRBJ1-6; D gene uncertain. With 5 bases removed from V and 15 bases from J, the gap between germline ends came to 20 bases. CDR1 MDHEN and CDR2 SYDVKM come from the germline V gene. The CDR3 is 14 amino acids. The CDR3 here is CASSPSRGHPVLHF. The DNA of the CDR3 is TGTGCCAGCAGTCCCTCCCGGGGTCACCCCGTCCTCCACTTT.

The V call is TRBV11-2, the J call TRBJ2-1; 7 bases are a match to TRBD1. Germline-derived CDR1 and CDR2 are SGHAT and FQNNGV. V trimming: 5 bases; J trimming: 0 bases; junction bases outside the gene matches: 7. This CDR3 is built from 16 residues. CDR3 nucleotides: TGTGCCAGCAGCATCACAGGGGCCAGCTCCTACAATGAGCAGTTCTTC. This translates into CASSITGASSYNEQFF.

The chain employs TRBV27 and TRBJ2-7; 8 bases are shared with TRBD1. V lost 3 bases, J lost 4 bases, and 14 bases stayed unmatched. This CDR3 is built from 17 residues. The germline gives CDR1 MNHEY, CDR2 SMNVEV (reference sequence). CDR3 in amino acids: CASSFFHPGQGFYEQYF. Here the CDR3 DNA reads TGTGCCAGCAGTTTCTTCCACCCCGGACAGGGCTTTTACGAGCAGTACTTC.

The table lists this clonotype with a few counts. The chain carries TRBV24-1 and TRBJ2-1; 7 bases line up with TRBD2. With 3 bases clipped from V and 0 bases from J, the junction kept 7 bases outside the gene matches. Germline loops: CDR1 KGHDR, CDR2 SFDVKD. This CDR3 has 17 residues. CDR3 DNA: TGTGCCACCAGTGATCCCCGGGAGGTATCCTCCTACAATGAGCAGTTCTTC. Its translation is CATSDPREVSSYNEQFF.

V gene TRBV10-2 combines with J gene TRBJ1-5, with 8 bases fitting TRBD1. This CDR3 comprises 15 residues. The V and J ends lost 4 bases and 4 bases, in that order; junction bases with no gene match: 6. Germline V gene sequence: CDR1 WSHSY, CDR2 SAAADI. CDR3 bases: TGCGCCAGCAGTGGGACAGGGTCAAATAATCAGCCCCAGCATTTT. It yields the protein CASSGTGSNNQPQHF.

This clonotype appeared a few times. The chain uses TRBV4-3 and TRBJ2-5, with 10 bases aligning to TRBD2. CDR3 length: 18 amino acids. Germline V gene data show CDR1 as LGHNA and CDR2 as YSLEER. The trim removed 2 bases at V and 2 bases at J, leaving 11 bases unmatched. The CDR3 DNA follows: TGCGCCAGCAGCCAACAAATCCTCGGACTAGCGGCGCAAGAGACCCAGTACTTC. This gives the protein CASSQQILGLAAQETQYF.

The chain couples TRBV6-5 to TRBJ1-1; D is perhaps TRBD1 (5 bases). CDR1 is MNHEY and CDR2 is SVGAGI in the germline V gene. V lost 2 bases, J lost 5 bases, and 15 bases lay in between. The CDR3 is made up of 15 amino acids. CDR3 sequence reads: CASSYGTSLGTEAFF. The DNA for the CDR3 is TGTGCCAGCAGTTACGGGACGTCCCTGGGGACTGAAGCTTTCTTT.

The CDR3 nucleotides are TGTGCCAGCAGTTACTCAGGACAGGGGGTGCATGAGCAGTTCTTC. Its protein is CASSYSGQGVHEQFF. The chain links TRBV6-2 or TRBV6-3 to TRBJ2-1; 10 bases map to TRBD1. Germline V gene data show CDR1 as MNHEY and CDR2 as SVGEGT. The CDR3 extends over 15 amino acids. V lost 0 bases, J lost 8 bases, and 4 bases stayed unmatched.

The chain combines TRBV7-8 with TRBJ2-1, with D possibly matching TRBD2 (7 bases). Germline CDR1 is SGHVS and CDR2 is FQNEAQ. V was cut by 8 bases and J by 7 bases, with 24 bases left in between. The CDR3 length is 16 residues. CDR3 in DNA: TGTGCCAGCTTAGGCCCCGCGAGGGGGGGAGGGAATGAGCAGTTCTTC. Its translation: CASLGPARGGGNEQFF.

V gene TRBV25-1 combines with J gene TRBJ2-3; 7 bases are a match to TRBD1. This CDR3 is built from 15 residues. The germline V gene encodes CDR1 MGHDK and CDR2 SYGVNS. V lost 8 bases to trimming and J lost 0 bases; unmatched junction nucleotides: 8. The CDR3 sequence: CASCPYRGSTDTQYF. CDR3 coding DNA: TGTGCCAGCTGTCCCTACAGGGGAAGCACAGATACGCAGTATTTT.

The chain couples TRBV5-1 to TRBJ1-1, with D unresolved. V was cut by 4 bases and J by 4 bases, with 20 bases left in between. This CDR3 contains 16 residues. Germline V lookup: CDR1 SGHRS, CDR2 YFSETQ. The CDR3 DNA is TGCGCCAGCAGCGACCTACCTCGTGCAGGCAGCACTGAAGCTTTCTTT. Its translation is CASSDLPRAGSTEAFF.

This sequence joins TRBV15 and TRBJ2-1, with 7 bases lining up with TRBD2. Germline CDR1 is LNHNV and CDR2 is YYDKDF (reference sequence). V was clipped by 0 bases and J by 2 bases; unmatched bases: 4. The CDR3 loop spans 16 amino acids. The CDR3: CATSRDFAGAYNEQFF. CDR3 nucleotides: TGTGCCACCAGCAGAGATTTTGCGGGGGCCTACAATGAGCAGTTCTTC. Full variable domain (remainder filled in from reference TRBV15 and TRBJ2-1): DAMVIQNPRYQVTQFGKPVTLSCSQTLNHNVMYWYQQKSSQAPKLLFHYYDKDFNNEADTPDNFQSRRPNTSFCFLDIRSPGLGDTAMYLCATSRDFAGAYNEQFFGPGTRLTVL.

This chain joins TRBV7-9 and TRBJ2-1; D is possibly TRBD1 or TRBD2 (6 bases each). The germline V and J ends were trimmed by 1 base and 11 bases, with 18 bases remaining between them. Germline V gene data show CDR1 as SEHNR and CDR2 as FQNEAQ (reference sequence). The CDR3 runs 15 residues. CDR3 residues: CASSLGAGALAQQFF. DNA of the CDR3: TGTGCCAGCAGCTTAGGGGCAGGGGCACTAGCTCAGCAGTTCTTC.

This clonotype appeared a single time. The chain employs TRBV29-1 and TRBJ2-1; D might be TRBD2 (5 bases). Germline CDR1 is SQVTM and CDR2 is ANQGSEA. This CDR3 comprises 13 residues. Trimming took 7 bases from V and 0 from J, leaving 10 bases between them. The CDR3 DNA follows: TGCAGCGGGACTCCCAGCTCCTACAATGAGCAGTTCTTC. As protein: CSGTPSSYNEQFF.

The chain has TRBV29-1 and TRBJ1-1, with a weak D call TRBD1 (5 bases). This CDR3 contains 12 residues. V shed 6 bases and J shed 1 base, with 9 bases lying between them. CDR1 is SQVTM, CDR2 ANQGSEA, per germline. The DNA of the CDR3 is TGCAGCGTATTAGGGGCGAACACTGAAGCTTTCTTT. This sequence encodes CSVLGANTEAFF.

The chain joins TRBV6-6 to TRBJ2-7; D is perhaps TRBD1 (5 bases). Germline V CDR1 and CDR2: MNHNY, SVGAGI (reference sequence). The CDR3 is 13 amino acids. Trimming stripped 7 bases from V and 6 bases from J, with 16 bases between. The CDR3 spells CASTYRQGGEQYF. The DNA of the CDR3 is TGTGCCAGCACCTATAGGCAGGGCGGCGAGCAGTACTTC.

The chain employs TRBV6-5 and TRBJ2-5, with D unresolved. Germline CDR1 and CDR2: MNHEY and SVGAGI. The CDR3 has 13 amino acids. V shed 6 bases and J shed 2 bases, with 10 bases lying between them. The CDR3 nucleotides read TGTGCCAGCAGCTACCGTGAGCAAGAGACCCAGTACTTC. Its translation: CASSYREQETQYF.

This clonotype was picked up many times. The J gene is TRBJ2-3, the V gene TRBV7-6, with 14 bases matching TRBD2. This CDR3 region has 20 residues. Germline-derived CDR1 and CDR2 are SGHVS and FNYEAQ. The V and J ends lost 2 bases and 4 bases, in that order; junction bases with no gene match: 14. The CDR3 region is CASSLTRPGLAGVGADTQYF. The DNA for the CDR3 is TGTGCCAGCAGCTTAACCCGGCCGGGACTAGCGGGGGTCGGTGCAGATACGCAGTATTTT.